This TCR beta chain was captured by sequencing in a study of blood T cell repertoires in COVID-19. Study-level background: COVID-19 samples from acute and convalescent phases originated in the United States, Italy and Spain.

Living in under 30 US areas, the participants were between roughly 18 and 90 years of age. Assignment of participants to cohorts was predicated upon participant-reported clinical history. Germline lookup yields CDR1 SGHRS and CDR2 YFSETQ. V shed 7 bases, J shed 1 base, and the junction held 13 bases outside the gene matches. The CDR3 length is 19 residues. Original handling: For nucleated cells, counts were estimated from reference gene primer amplification. Data came from immunoSEQ multiplex PCR; TCRdb stores just in-frame clones and leaves some out. That table gives V, J and clone size, and the DNA gave D and trimming. The sample shows almost 400,000 clones, around 89% of them seen only once.

The sample consisted of PBMCs or T cells enriched from blood (not recorded which). This chain joins TRBV5-1 and TRBJ2-6, with 11 bases fitting TRBD2. This TCR came from a woman younger than 45 with acute COVID-19. The CDR3 DNA reads as TGCGCCAGCTCAGTAGTAGCGGGGGGGCCTTCATCTGGGGCCAACGTCCTGACTTTC. Protein product: CASSVVAGGPSSGANVLTF.